This T cell receptor (beta chain) was obtained from a study of identical twins. This clonotype was counted many times. Its target is not known. Findings and caveats of the study: The study found excess low generation probability among twin-shared out-of-frame alpha sequences.

This CDR3 has 15 residues. Germline CDR1 reads MRHNA; CDR2 reads SNTAGT. Trimming cost V 4 bases and J 2 bases; bases outside gene matches: 5. TCRdb re-analysed the 5' RACE reads in MiXCR, keeping a single row per CDR3 protein. The table shows a few hundred thousand distinct CDR3 sequences, with just under 10% occurring only once. The sample was also reused in another study, on yellow fever vaccine responses in identical twins.

The TCR originated in a woman aged 18-29 years in good health. Sequencing was carried out using PBMCs. The V and J genes are TRBV6-4 and TRBJ2-3; 8 bases line up with TRBD2. In nucleotides, the CDR3 is TGTGCCAGCAGTGTAACCGGGGGGGCCACAGATACGCAGTATTTT. Translating gives CASSVTGGATDTQYF.